This TCR beta chain was documented in a study of PD-1 blockade in classical Hodgkin lymphoma. Background on the study: Nivolumab 3 mg/kg was given intravenously every 2 weeks.

As for this clone: The antigen is undetermined.

No patient escaped relapse after autologous stem cell transplantation, and brentuximab vedotin exposure varied. Complete response, partial response or progressive disease constituted the best responses recorded. After removal of 1 base from V and 5 bases from J, the junction contained 3 bases not matched to a gene. The CDR3 totals 15 residues. The V gene's germline CDR1 is SGHNT and CDR2 YENEEA. Study-wide findings and caveats: Healthy donors reportedly exceeded newly diagnosed patients in baseline TCR diversity.

Here immunoSEQ multiplex PCR was the method, and the copy in TCRdb shows in-frame clones only, minus some. The table includes roughly 150,000 clones, under 85% detected once. Source: peripheral blood mononuclear cells (PBMCs), taken before the second cycle of nivolumab. The clonotype comes from a human donor with classical Hodgkin lymphoma. The V gene is TRBV11-3, the J gene TRBJ2-2, with 8 bases identical to TRBD1. In DNA, the CDR3 is TGTGCCAGCAGCTTAGGACAGGGGAATACCGGGGAGCTGTTTTTT. Its translation is CASSLGQGNTGELFF.